The 2 T cell receptor beta chains reported below all come from one sample, sequenced in a study of blood T cell repertoires in COVID-19 (dated by TCRdb to the early 2020s). The library was built by means of the immunoSEQ multiplex PCR assay. TCRdb provides this immuneACCESS table in a form limited to in-frame rearrangements. Some clones are lacking; in checked studies, under half of them reflect an unresolved V gene, and why the rest are absent is not known. This sample comprises 250,000 to 350,000 clones, 90% of them detected only once. Together, the top ten hold around 4.3% of the sample. Sequenced material: PBMCs or T cells enriched from blood (not recorded which). The receptors were gathered from a woman under 30 with acute COVID-19.

The V call is TRBV7-9, the J call TRBJ1-4, with TRBD1 identical over 9 bases. CDR3 length: 18 amino acids. The V and J ends lost 4 bases and 8 bases, in that order; junction bases with no gene match: 17. CDR1 and CDR2 from the germline V gene are SEHNR and FQNEAQ (reference sequence). CDR3 sequence (DNA): TGTGCCAGCAGCTCCGGCAAATCACACAGGGGGCAGAAAGAAAAACTGTTTTTT. Encoded protein: CASSSGKSHRGQKEKLFF.

The V call is TRBV6-5, the J call TRBJ2-1; D is ambiguous. The V end was cut by 0 bases, the J end by 10 bases, with 10 bases between. This CDR3 region has 13 residues. CDR1 MNHEY and CDR2 SVGAGI come from the germline V gene. The CDR3 DNA sequence: TGTGCCAGCAGTTACTCCCCTGGGCCCGAGCAGTTCTTC. Protein: CASSYSPGPEQFF.